This is a list of T cell receptor beta chains from one sample in a study of early T cells in non-severe SARS-CoV-2 infection. Each CDR3 protein gets one entry after TCRdb re-called the 5' RACE reads with MiXCR. The repertoire holds tens of thousands of distinct CDR3 sequences, with 12% as singletons. This specimen was whole blood, taken at baseline. Every receptor here comes from an adult who was a healthcare worker with PCR-confirmed SARS-CoV-2 infection or an uninfected control (not recorded which). CDR3s leave out the opening cysteine and the closing phenylalanine or tryptophan. The order of the fields is J gene, V gene, CDR3 protein.

TRBJ2-5 | TRBV3-1 | ASSQETGEETQY
TRBJ2-3 | TRBV28 | ASSPGDREADTQY
TRBJ1-5 | TRBV4-1 | ASSEGGRPGQPQH
TRBJ1-5 | TRBV7-2 | ASNPQGGNQPQH
TRBJ1-2 | TRBV11-2 | ASSLQGAGYT
TRBJ2-2 | TRBV7-6 | ASSLLAGRANTGELF
TRBJ2-2 | TRBV9 | ASRGSSMNTGELF
TRBJ2-7 | TRBV7-9 | ASSPPSGTTGDYEQY
TRBJ2-3 | TRBV4-2 | ASSSRDRGTDTQY
TRBJ1-1 | TRBV11-2 | ASSLDRGRTEAF
TRBJ2-5 | TRBV28 | ASSLTSQETQY
TRBJ2-4 | TRBV5-1 | ASSLSGAQNIQY
TRBJ2-1 | TRBV10-2 | ASQKRLAGYNEQF
TRBJ2-3 | TRBV7-9 | ASSHLLERHGDTQY
TRBJ2-1 | TRBV20-1 | SATHTGTVQNEQF
TRBJ2-1 | TRBV7-3 | ASSPREQF
TRBJ1-2 | TRBV6-5 | ASSRDRNYGYT
TRBJ2-3 | TRBV29-1 | SVEPTGADTQY
TRBJ2-3 | TRBV20-1 | SARGRLAGTDTQY
TRBJ2-3 | TRBV12-5 | ASGLVQDGDWTTDTQY
TRBJ2-5 | TRBV19 | ASSIGGPQQETQY
TRBJ2-7 | TRBV28 | ASSSSNRLSYEQY
TRBJ1-1 | TRBV5-1 | ASSGAAQGAGEAF
TRBJ2-7 | TRBV9 | ASSSSDSGRAYEQY
TRBJ2-2 | TRBV7-3 | ASSKTGGFSTGELF
TRBJ2-5 | TRBV10-3 | AISQGLGGETQY
TRBJ2-3 | TRBV27 | ASSKQGIGADTQY
TRBJ2-5 | TRBV7-2 | ASSQGRIQETQY
TRBJ2-3 | TRBV19 | ASSILAGGPDTQY
TRBJ1-2 | TRBV20-1 | SARVPLDQGYT
TRBJ2-7 | TRBV10-3 | AISERGEGLKY
TRBJ2-1 | TRBV11-2 | ASSLGAGTGNEQF
TRBJ2-1 | TRBV29-1 | SVSSGRINEQF
TRBJ1-1 | TRBV7-9 | ASSLRGTGAEAF
TRBJ2-7 | TRBV7-8 | ASSLGGHGNEQY
TRBJ2-3 | TRBV20-1 | SATLGLAGADTQY
TRBJ2-7 | TRBV11-2 | ASSPHSFSYEQY
TRBJ1-2 | TRBV4-1 | ASSTPKGGGGYT
TRBJ2-2 | TRBV10-2 | ASRSGQGAFGGELF
TRBJ1-4 | TRBV12-3/TRBV12-4 | ASTSDRGFREKLF
TRBJ1-5 | TRBV5-6 | ASSAKGRNQPQH
TRBJ2-2 | TRBV28 | ASMEIGAANTGELF
TRBJ1-2 | TRBV7-9 | ASSNRDPLGYT
TRBJ2-1 | TRBV7-6 | ASSRSGRAEQF
TRBJ2-1 | TRBV6-4 | ASSLQRESKQF
TRBJ2-7 | TRBV28 | ASSKGRPGTIRYEQY
TRBJ1-1 | TRBV7-9 | ASSLSESPEAF
TRBJ1-1 | TRBV7-8 | ASSLAGTVNTEAF
TRBJ1-1 | TRBV6-1 | ASSEWGRGKAEAF
TRBJ2-2 | TRBV29-1 | SSDDRGLPFNTGELF
TRBJ1-6 | TRBV7-2 | ASSSGRMDSPLH
TRBJ2-5 | TRBV5-1 | ASRPAYRGAQETQY
TRBJ2-3 | TRBV7-2 | ASTSGVAMADTQY
TRBJ2-3 | TRBV5-1 | ASSGDSDTQY
TRBJ2-2 | TRBV20-1 | SAPRARTGELF
TRBJ2-5 | TRBV7-3 | ASSLTGVETQY
TRBJ2-7 | TRBV6-5 | ASIGSRPYEQY
TRBJ2-1 | TRBV5-1 | ASSLSGRTSYNEQF
TRBJ2-5 | TRBV27 | ASRKTGGLGQETQY